Listed here is a single T cell receptor beta chain. The data stem from a study of T cells in tumors after PD-1 blockade. At the level of the study: Some patients also took daily vismodegib 150 mg during anti-PD-1 treatment.

The data were produced by immunoSEQ multiplex PCR, yet TCRdb's version contains in-frame clones alone and is incomplete. The sample has about 5,800 clones, 60% to 80% seen once. The J segment lost 5 bases and the V segment lost 4 bases, leaving 11 bases of the junction unmatched. This CDR3 has 17 residues. Germline V gene lookup returns CDR1 SGHRS and CDR2 YFSETQ. The TCR sequence derives from a human donor with basal cell carcinoma. This sample comprised tumor tissue, obtained before anti-PD-1 treatment. The V gene is TRBV5-1, the J gene TRBJ2-1; TRBD2 matches at 11 bases. DNA of the CDR3: TGCGCCAGCAGCCCTGGAAGGGTAGCGGGGGGGAACAATGAGCAGTTCTTC. Residues: CASSPGRVAGGNNEQFF.